This paragraph reports one T cell receptor beta chain. The data stem from a study of low-dose radiotherapy and immunotherapy resistance in tumors. TCRs underwent 20 PCR cycles of amplification with a constant-region primer and V-primer adapter. TCRdb called the reads again in MiXCR, with one record for every CDR3 protein. The sample carries roughly 50,000 distinct CDR3 sequences, approximately 31% recorded once. Germline V gene lookup returns CDR1 MNHEY and CDR2 SVGEGT. This CDR3 is 14 amino acids long. Trimming at V came to 6 bases and at J to 6 bases, leaving 9 bases not matched to a gene. Time point noted: after trial treatment. As to treatment: LDRT plus nivolumab, ipilimumab, low-dose cyclophosphamide and aspirin (RACIN trial).

The receptor was isolated from a male donor with rectosigmoid adenocarcinoma. The material was PBMCs, obtained after low-dose radiotherapy plus immunotherapy. The rearrangement joins TRBV6-2 or TRBV6-3 to TRBJ2-7; 9 nucleotides align to TRBD2. Written as DNA, the CDR3 is TGTGCCAGCAGAGAGGGCGGGAGGGCCCTCGAGCAGTACTTC. This encodes CASREGGRALEQYF.